Detailed here is one T cell receptor (beta chain). This specimen comes from a study of cytomegalovirus exposure and HLA in healthy donors. Measured with immunoSEQ multiplex PCR; TCRdb has only the in-frame clones, and not every one. The data contain more than 300,000 clones, about nine tenths of them seen just once; the ten biggest clones take up 0.8% to 0.85%. V trimming: 5 bases; J trimming: 9 bases; junction bases outside the gene matches: 24. Germline assignment: CDR1 MDHEN and CDR2 SYDVKM. The CDR3 extends over 19 amino acids. The chain couples TRBV28 to TRBJ2-1; 8 bases align to TRBD2. The sequenced material came from PBMCs. This sequence originates from a woman between 18 and 29 years old in good health and CMV-seronegative. The CDR3 nucleotides read TGTGCCAGCAGTCCGCCCAACCTACTATCCCGGGGGGGCCGAGGTGAGCAGTTCTTC. Protein product: CASSPPNLLSRGGRGEQFF.